This T cell receptor beta chain is drawn from a study of control samples from healthy donors and cancer patients. Germline lookup yields CDR1 MNHNY and CDR2 SVGAGI (reference sequence). The CDR3 length is 13 residues. Trimming took 0 bases from V and 6 from J, leaving 6 bases between them. This table comes from immunoSEQ multiplex PCR, and its TCRdb copy is limited to in-frame clones, with some not included. The repertoire holds about 120,000 clones, with more than 70% as singletons. V usage is TRBV6-6 and J usage is TRBJ1-5; D uncertain. This receptor was taken from a man aged 35 to 55 in good health. The sequenced sample consisted of blood. CDR3 bases: TGTGCCAGCAGTTACTCGTGGGGTCAGCCCCAGCATTTT. Amino acids: CASSYSWGQPQHF.